This TCR beta chain was sequenced in a study of CD8+ T cells in alopecia areata. Study context: Severity scores in treated patients reflected the percentage of scalp affected.

Extraction and reverse transcription of RNA yielded cDNA as the sequencing template. Profiled with immunoSEQ multiplex PCR; TCRdb holds only in-frame clones, not every one. The profile shows roughly 230,000 clones, 40% to 55% of them singletons. Treatment meaning: oral pan-JAK inhibitor, 5-10 mg twice daily. The CDR3 is 11 amino acids. The J segment lost 12 bases and the V segment lost 5 bases, leaving 7 bases of the junction unmatched. Per germline, CDR1 SQVTM and CDR2 ANQGSEA. The chain carries TRBV29-1 and TRBJ2-5, with TRBD1 matching over 9 bases. This material consisted of CD4+ T cells sorted from blood, taken at approximately week 36, from a patient treated with tofacitinib. The sequence came from a human donor with alopecia areata. CDR3 DNA sequence: TGCAGCGTTTATTGGGGGGACAGGGAGTACTTC. The encoded protein is CSVYWGDREYF.